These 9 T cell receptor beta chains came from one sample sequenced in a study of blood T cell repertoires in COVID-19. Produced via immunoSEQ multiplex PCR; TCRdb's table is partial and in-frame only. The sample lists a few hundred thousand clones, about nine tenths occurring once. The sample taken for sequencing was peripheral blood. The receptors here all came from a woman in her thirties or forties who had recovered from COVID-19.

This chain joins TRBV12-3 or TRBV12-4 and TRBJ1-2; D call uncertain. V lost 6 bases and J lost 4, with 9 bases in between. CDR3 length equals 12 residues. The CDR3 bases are TGTGCCAGCAGCCCGGAGGGCTATGGCTACACCTTC. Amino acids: CASSPEGYGYTF.

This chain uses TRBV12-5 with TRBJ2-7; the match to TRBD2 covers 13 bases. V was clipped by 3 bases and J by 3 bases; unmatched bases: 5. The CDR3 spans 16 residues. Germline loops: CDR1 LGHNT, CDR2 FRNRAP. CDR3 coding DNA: TGTGCTAGTGGTTTCGGAGGGACTAGCGGGAACTACGAGCAGTACTTC. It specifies CASGFGGTSGNYEQYF.

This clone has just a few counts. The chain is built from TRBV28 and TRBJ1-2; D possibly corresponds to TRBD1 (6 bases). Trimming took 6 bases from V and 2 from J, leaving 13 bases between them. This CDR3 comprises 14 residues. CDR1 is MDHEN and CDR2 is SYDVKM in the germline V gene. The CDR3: CASSQGNENYGYTF. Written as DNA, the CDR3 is TGTGCCAGCAGCCAGGGGAATGAGAACTATGGCTACACCTTC.

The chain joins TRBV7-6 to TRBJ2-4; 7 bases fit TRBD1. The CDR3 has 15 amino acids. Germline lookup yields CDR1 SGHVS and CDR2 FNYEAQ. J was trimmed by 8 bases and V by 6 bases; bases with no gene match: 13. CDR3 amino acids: CASSLRSGQSDIQYF. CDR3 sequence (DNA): TGTGCCAGCAGTCTTAGATCGGGACAGTCTGACATTCAGTACTTC.

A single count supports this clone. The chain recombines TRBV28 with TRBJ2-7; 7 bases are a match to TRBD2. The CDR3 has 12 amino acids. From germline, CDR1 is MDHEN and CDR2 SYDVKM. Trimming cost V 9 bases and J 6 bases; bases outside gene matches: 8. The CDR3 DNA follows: TGTGCCAGTCAAGCGGGAACGTTCGAGCAGTACTTC. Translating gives CASQAGTFEQYF.

CDR3 nucleotide sequence: TGCGCCAGCAGCTTGGGGGGCTCAGGAATCGATACGCAGTATTTT. It yields the protein CASSLGGSGIDTQYF. The V call is TRBV5-1, the J call TRBJ2-3, with D maybe TRBD1 (5 bases). In germline, CDR1 is SGHRS, CDR2 YFSETQ. The V end was cut by 0 bases, the J end by 6 bases, with 14 bases between. CDR3 length equals 15 residues.

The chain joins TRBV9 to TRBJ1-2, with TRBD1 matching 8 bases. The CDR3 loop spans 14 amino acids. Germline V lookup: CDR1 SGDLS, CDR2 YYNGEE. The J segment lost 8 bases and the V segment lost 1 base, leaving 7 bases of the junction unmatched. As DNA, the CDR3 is TGTGCCAGCAGCGTAAGTTCAGGGGGCGAAGGCTACACCTTC. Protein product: CASSVSSGGEGYTF. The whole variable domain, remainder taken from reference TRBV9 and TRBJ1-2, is DSGVTQTPKHLITATGQRVTLRCSPRSGDLSVYWYQQSLDQGLQFLIQYYNGEERAKGNILERFSAQQFPDLHSELNLSSLELGDSALYFCASSVSSGGEGYTFGSGTRLTVV.

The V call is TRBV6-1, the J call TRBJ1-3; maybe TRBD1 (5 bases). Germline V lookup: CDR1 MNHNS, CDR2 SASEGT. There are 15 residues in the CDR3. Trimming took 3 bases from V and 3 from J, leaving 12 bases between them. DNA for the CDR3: TGTGCCAGCAGTGAGGGGGGACGGTATGGAAACACCATATATTTT. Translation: CASSEGGRYGNTIYF.

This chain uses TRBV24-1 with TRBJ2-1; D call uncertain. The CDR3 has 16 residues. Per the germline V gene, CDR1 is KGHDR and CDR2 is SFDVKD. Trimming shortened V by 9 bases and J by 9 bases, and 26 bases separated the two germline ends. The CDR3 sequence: CATSKELPLSSGEQFF. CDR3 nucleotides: TGTGCCACCTCCAAGGAGCTACCTCTGTCGTCGGGTGAGCAGTTCTTC.